The 2 T cell receptor beta chains given below trace back to one sample, sequenced in a study of molecular identifiers for immune sequencing clone quantification listed by TCRdb under 2018. The library was produced with PCR. TCRdb lists the instrument as NextSeq 500. TCRdb's own reprocessing of the public reads used fastp at Q25 and MiXCR and kept productive beta chains. Rows are unified per CDR3 protein, each entry keeping the most common DNA and genes. The sample has 40,000 to 65,000 distinct CDR3 sequences on record, approximately 40% of them singletons. 3.5% to 4.5% of the sample is held by the ten biggest clonotypes. The sample was naive CD8+ T cells from blood, with Jurkat cell RNA spiked in. The cell subset or site label for this specimen denotes: FACS-sorted CD8+CD4-CCR7+CD45RA+ naive T cells. These receptors were obtained from a human donor in good health. Some libraries in this study had Jurkat cell RNA spiked in.

The gene calls are TRBV11-1 and TRBJ2-7; TRBD1 matches 7 bases. Per the germline V gene, CDR1 is SGHAT and CDR2 is FQDESV (reference sequence). The CDR3 consists of 16 residues. Unmatched junction bases numbered 11, after V lost 1 base and J lost 5 bases. The CDR3: CASSLVPRQGSHEQYF. CDR3 DNA: TGTGCCAGCAGCTTAGTTCCGAGACAGGGTTCCCACGAGCAGTACTTC.

Worth noting for this clonotype: A much larger clone differs from this one at a single base, so this may be a read error. This sequence joins TRBV5-3 and TRBJ2-7; tentative D call: TRBD2 (5 bases). TRBV5-3 is sorted into the ORF group, with uncertain function. This CDR3 has 14 amino acids. CDR3 amino acids: CASSLGSAGYEQYF. CDR3 nucleotide sequence: TGTGCCAGCAGCTTGGGTAGCGCCGGCTACGAGCAGTACTTC.